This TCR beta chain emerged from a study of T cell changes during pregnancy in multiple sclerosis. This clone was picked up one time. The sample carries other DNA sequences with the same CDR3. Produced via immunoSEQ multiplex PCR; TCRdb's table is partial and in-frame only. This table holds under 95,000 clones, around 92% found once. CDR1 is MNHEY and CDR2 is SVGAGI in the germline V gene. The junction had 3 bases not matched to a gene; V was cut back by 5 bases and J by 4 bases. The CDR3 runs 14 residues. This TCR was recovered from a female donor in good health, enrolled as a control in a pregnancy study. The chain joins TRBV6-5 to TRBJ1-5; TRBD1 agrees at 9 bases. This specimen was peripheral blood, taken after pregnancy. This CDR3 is CASSPDRGNQPQHF. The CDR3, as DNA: TGTGCCAGCAGTCCGGACAGGGGTAATCAGCCCCAGCATTTT.